Sequencing of this T cell receptor beta chain was carried out in a study of blood T cell repertoires in COVID-19. Study summary: Some COVID-19 samples were acute and others convalescent; all came from the United States, Italy and Spain.

In the source study's methods: Estimation of nucleated cell counts was performed using reference gene primer amplification. Assay used: immunoSEQ multiplex PCR; TCRdb lists only in-frame clones, some missing. V, J and clone size were drawn from that table, and D and trimming were deduced from the DNA. This repertoire shows 250,000 to 300,000 clones, 70% to 90% found once; its top ten account for nearly 2%. V gave up 9 bases and J gave up 4 bases; unmatched junction bases: 7. The CDR3 has 13 amino acids. Germline V gene sequence: CDR1 MRHNA, CDR2 SNTAGT. The TCR sequence derives from a man aged 25-45 years with active or convalescent COVID-19. Sequences were obtained from peripheral blood. J is TRBJ2-7 and V is TRBV6-4; 9 nucleotides align to TRBD1. CDR3 protein: CARTGTGRYEQYF. CDR3 DNA: TGTGCCAGGACCGGGACAGGGAGATACGAGCAGTACTTC.